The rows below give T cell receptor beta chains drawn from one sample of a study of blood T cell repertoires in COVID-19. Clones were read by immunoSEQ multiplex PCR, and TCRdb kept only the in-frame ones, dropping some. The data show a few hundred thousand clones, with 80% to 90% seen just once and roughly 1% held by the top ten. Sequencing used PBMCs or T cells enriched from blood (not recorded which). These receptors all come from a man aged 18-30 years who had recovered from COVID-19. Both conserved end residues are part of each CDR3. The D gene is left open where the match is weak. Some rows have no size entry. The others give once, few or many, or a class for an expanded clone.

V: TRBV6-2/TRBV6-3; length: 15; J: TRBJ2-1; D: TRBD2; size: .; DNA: TGTGCCAGCAGCCCAGGACTAGCGGGAGATTATGAGCAGTTCTTC; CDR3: CASSPGLAGDYEQFF
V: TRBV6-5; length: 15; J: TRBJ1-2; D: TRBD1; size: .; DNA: TGTGCCAGCAGCCCAGACAGGGGGCGCGTCTATGGCTACACCTTC; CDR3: CASSPDRGRVYGYTF
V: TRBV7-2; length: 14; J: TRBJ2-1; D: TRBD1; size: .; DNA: TGTGCCAGCAGCGGACAGGGGAGCTACAATGAGCAGTTCTTC; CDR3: CASSGQGSYNEQFF
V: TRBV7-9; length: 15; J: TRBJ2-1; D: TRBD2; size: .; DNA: TGTGCCAGCAGCTTAGCGGCGGGAGGGCATAATGAGCAGTTCTTC; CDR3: CASSLAAGGHNEQFF
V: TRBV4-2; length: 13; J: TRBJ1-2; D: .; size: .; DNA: TGTGCCAGCAGCCAAGATTACGGGTATGGCTACACCTTC; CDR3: CASSQDYGYGYTF
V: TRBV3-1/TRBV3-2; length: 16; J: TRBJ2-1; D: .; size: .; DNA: TGTGCCAGCAGCCAAGACCGGGGGAGCCCCTACAATGAGCAGTTCTTC; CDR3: CASSQDRGSPYNEQFF
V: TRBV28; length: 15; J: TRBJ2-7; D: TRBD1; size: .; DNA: TGTGCCAGCAGTTTACCCCAGGGACAGGACTACGAGCAGTACTTC; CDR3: CASSLPQGQDYEQYF
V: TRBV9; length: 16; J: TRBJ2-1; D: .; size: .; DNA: TGTGCCAGCAGCAGTCGCCGGGTTAGCTCCTACAATGAGCAGTTCTTC; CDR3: CASSSRRVSSYNEQFF
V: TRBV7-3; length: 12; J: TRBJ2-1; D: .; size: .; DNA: TGTGCCAGCAGCAAAGACAGCTATGAGCAGTTCTTC; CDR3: CASSKDSYEQFF
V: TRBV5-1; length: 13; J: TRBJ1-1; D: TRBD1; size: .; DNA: TGCGCCAGCAGGGGACAGACTAACACTGAAGCTTTCTTT; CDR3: CASRGQTNTEAFF
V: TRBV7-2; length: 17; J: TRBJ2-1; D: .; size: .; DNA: TGTGCCAGCAGCGACCGCCGACTAGTTTACGCTCGCGGTGAGCAGTTCTTC; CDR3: CASSDRRLVYARGEQFF
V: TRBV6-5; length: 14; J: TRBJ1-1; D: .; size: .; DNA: TGTGCCAGCAGTTTCCAGGGAAGGGGGACTGAAGCTTTCTTT; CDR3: CASSFQGRGTEAFF
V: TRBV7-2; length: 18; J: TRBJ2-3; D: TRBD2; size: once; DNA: TGTGCCAGCAGCTTAAATGGCCAACTAGCGGACCGGAGAGATACGCAGTATTTT; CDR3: CASSLNGQLADRRDTQYF
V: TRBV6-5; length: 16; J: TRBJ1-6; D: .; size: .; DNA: TGTGCCAGCAGTTACTCTTTTGGGGAGATTAATTCACCCCTCCACTTT; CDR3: CASSYSFGEINSPLHF
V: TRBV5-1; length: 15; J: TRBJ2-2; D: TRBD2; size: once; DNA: TGCGCCAGCAGCTTGGTTAGCGGGGACACCGGGGAGCTGTTTTTT; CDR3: CASSLVSGDTGELFF
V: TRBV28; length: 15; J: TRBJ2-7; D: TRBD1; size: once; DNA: TGTGCCAGCAGTCCCTTGGCCGACAGGGGCTACGAGCAGTACTTC; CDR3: CASSPLADRGYEQYF
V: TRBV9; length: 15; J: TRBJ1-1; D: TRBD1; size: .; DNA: TGTGCCAGCAGCGACGATAAGGACAGGCGGACTGAAGCTTTCTTT; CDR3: CASSDDKDRRTEAFF
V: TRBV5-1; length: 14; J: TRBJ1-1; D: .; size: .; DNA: TGCGCCAGCAGGGATTGGACAGCGAACACTGAAGCTTTCTTT; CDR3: CASRDWTANTEAFF
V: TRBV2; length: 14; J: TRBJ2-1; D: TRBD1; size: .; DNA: TGTGCCAGCAGCGCACAGGGGGCGGCCAATGAGCAGTTCTTC; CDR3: CASSAQGAANEQFF
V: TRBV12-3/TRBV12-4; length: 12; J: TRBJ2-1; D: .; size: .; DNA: TGTGCCAGCAGTTTACTGCTGCGTGAGCAGTTCTTC; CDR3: CASSLLLREQFF
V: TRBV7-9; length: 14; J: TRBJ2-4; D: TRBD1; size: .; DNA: TGTGCCAGCAGCTTAAAGGACAGGGAAAACATTCAGTACTTC; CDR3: CASSLKDRENIQYF
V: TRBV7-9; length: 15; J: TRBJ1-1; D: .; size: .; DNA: TGTGCCAGCAGCTTAATACAGGCCTGGGACAATGAAGCTTTCTTT; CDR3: CASSLIQAWDNEAFF
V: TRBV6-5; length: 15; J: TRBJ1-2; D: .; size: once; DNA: TGTGCCAGCACCTCATTGACAGCCACGTTTCTTGGCTACACCTTC; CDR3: CASTSLTATFLGYTF
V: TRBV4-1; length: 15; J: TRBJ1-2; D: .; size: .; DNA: TGCGCCAGCAGCCAAGAGGTACCAGGGCCCGATGGCTACACCTTC; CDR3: CASSQEVPGPDGYTF
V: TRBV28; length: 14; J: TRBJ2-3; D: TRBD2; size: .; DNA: TGTGCCAGCCATGGGGGCGGGAGGGCAGATACGCAGTATTTT; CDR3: CASHGGGRADTQYF
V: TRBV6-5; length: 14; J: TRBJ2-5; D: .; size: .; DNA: TGTGCCAGCAGAAGGGTCACCGAGGGTGAGACCCAGTACTTC; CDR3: CASRRVTEGETQYF
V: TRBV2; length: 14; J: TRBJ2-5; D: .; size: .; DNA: TGTGCCAGCAGTGAAGGGACACCTAAAGAGACCCAGTACTTC; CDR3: CASSEGTPKETQYF
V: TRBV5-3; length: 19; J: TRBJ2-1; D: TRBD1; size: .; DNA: TGTGCCAGAAGCTTGACAGGGGGCGTCGGTCCAAGCTCCTACAATGAGCAGTTCTTC; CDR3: CARSLTGGVGPSSYNEQFF
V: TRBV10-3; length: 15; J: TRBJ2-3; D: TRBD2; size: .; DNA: TGTGCCACCAACCCGGCGGGGGGGGACACAGATACGCAGTATTTT; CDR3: CATNPAGGDTDTQYF
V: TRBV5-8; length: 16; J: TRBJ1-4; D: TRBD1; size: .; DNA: TGTGCCAGCAGCCCGGGGTCCGGACAGGGTTATGAAAAACTGTTTTTT; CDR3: CASSPGSGQGYEKLFF
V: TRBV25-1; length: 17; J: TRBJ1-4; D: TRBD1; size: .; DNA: TGTGCCAGCAGTGAAGAAACCAGGGGGTCAACTAATGAAAAACTGTTTTTT; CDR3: CASSEETRGSTNEKLFF
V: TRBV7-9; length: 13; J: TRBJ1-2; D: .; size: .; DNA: TGTGCCAGCAGCTTCTCTTATAACTATGGCTACACCTTC; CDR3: CASSFSYNYGYTF
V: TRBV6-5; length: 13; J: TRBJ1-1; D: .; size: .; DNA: TGTGCCAGCAGTTATTCCACAGGAACTGAAGCTTTCTTT; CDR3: CASSYSTGTEAFF
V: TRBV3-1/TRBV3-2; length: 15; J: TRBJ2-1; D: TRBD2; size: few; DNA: TGTGCCAGCAGCCAAGATTCTAGCGGGAGCGGTGAGCAGTTCTTC; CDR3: CASSQDSSGSGEQFF
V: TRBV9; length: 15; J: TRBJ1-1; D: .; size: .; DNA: TGTGCCAGCAGCGTAACCGGGCAGGGCCACACTGAAGCTTTCTTT; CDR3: CASSVTGQGHTEAFF
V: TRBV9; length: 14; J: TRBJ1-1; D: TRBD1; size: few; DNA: TGTGCCAGCAGCGGACCTAGACAGGGGACTGAAGCTTTCTTT; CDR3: CASSGPRQGTEAFF
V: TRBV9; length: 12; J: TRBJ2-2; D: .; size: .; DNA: TGTGCCAGCAGCTTTAGTGGCGGGGAGCTGTTTTTT; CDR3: CASSFSGGELFF
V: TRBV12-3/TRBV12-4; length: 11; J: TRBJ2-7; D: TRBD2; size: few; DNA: TGTGCCAGCGGACTAGCGCCCGAGCAGTACTTC; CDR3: CASGLAPEQYF
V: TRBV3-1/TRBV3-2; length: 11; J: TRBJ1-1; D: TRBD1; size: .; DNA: TGTGCCAGCAGCCAAGATTCACAGGGGGAATTT; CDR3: CASSQDSQGEF
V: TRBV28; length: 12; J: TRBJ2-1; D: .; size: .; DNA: TGTGCCAGCAGTTCCCTCCAGGGGGGGCAGTTCTTC; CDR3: CASSSLQGGQFF
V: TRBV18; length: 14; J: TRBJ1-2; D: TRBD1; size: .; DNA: TGTGCCAGCTTCGCCGGGACAGGGGTAAATGGCTACACCTTC; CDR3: CASFAGTGVNGYTF
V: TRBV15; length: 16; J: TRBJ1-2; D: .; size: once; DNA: TGTGCCACCAGCAGAGATCTTAGATCGGGGGTCTATGGCTACACCTTC; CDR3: CATSRDLRSGVYGYTF
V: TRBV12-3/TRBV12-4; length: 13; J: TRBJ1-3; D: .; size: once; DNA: TGTGCCAGCAGTAGGAGCTCTGGAAACACCATATATTTT; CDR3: CASSRSSGNTIYF
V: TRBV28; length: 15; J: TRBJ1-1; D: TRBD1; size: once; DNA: TGTGCCAGCAGAGTGGGTCAGGGGGTGAACACTGAAGCTTTCTTT; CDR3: CASRVGQGVNTEAFF
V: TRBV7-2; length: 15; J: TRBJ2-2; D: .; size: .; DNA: TGTGCCAGCAGCCCAGAGGCTAGAGACACCGGGGAGCTGTTTTTT; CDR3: CASSPEARDTGELFF
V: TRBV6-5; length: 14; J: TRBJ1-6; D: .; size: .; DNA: TGTGCCAGCTCCCTATACGGGGGGAATTCACCCCTCCACTTT; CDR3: CASSLYGGNSPLHF